This T cell receptor beta chain was found in a study of blood T cells in healthy people across ages (dated by TCRdb to between 2014 and 2017). At the level of the whole study: In model experiments, roughly one uniquely barcoded TCR beta cDNA molecule per two T cells was captured by template switching. Using deep sequencing normalized with unique cDNA molecular identifiers, the study measured how TCR beta repertoire diversity changes with age. Using the same blood draw, the study looked at two additional independent replicas of 1 million unique cDNA reads for two donors, one aged 18 to 30 and the other aged 80 or older. To avoid experimental bias, donors of different ages were distributed randomly across sequencing lanes. Donors were grouped into four age groups: young (average roughly 17 years), middle-aged (39), aged (around 60) and long-lived (just over 80). Beyond this particular receptor, the publication reports: Observed TCR beta diversity correlated strongly with the percentage of naive T cells measured by flow cytometry. Estimates of total diversity from one million sequenced T cells were regarded as lower bounds and underestimates. Observed TCR beta diversity per million T cells fell roughly linearly with age, and a significant reduction was already apparent by age roughly 41. The long-lived group showed more naive CD4+ T cells, fewer expanded clones and increased TCR diversity than the aged group, suggesting age selection. Donor CMV infection status was unknown, potentially confounding age-related changes in expanded clonotypes. Because profiling used bulk unsorted PBMCs, naive and antigen-experienced compartments could not be compared conclusively.

V ends up 2 bases short and J 2 bases short, with an unmatched junction base count of 12. In the germline V gene (reference sequence), CDR1 corresponds to PRHDT and CDR2 to FYEKMQ. The CDR3 goes from the cysteine to the phenylalanine over 17 residues. Kept here is only the CDR3 DNA, which spans 51 bases and is read in frame from base 1. Libraries were prepared through 5' RACE. Sequencing was performed on an Illumina HiSeq 2500. A second PCR of about 6 to 11 cycles was performed with a sample-barcoded 5' primer and a J-beta primer mix. A unique molecular identifier was introduced onto each TCR beta cDNA molecule by a template-switch 5' adaptor carrying 12 random nucleotides. Each sample yielded at least 2.5 million CDR3-containing paired-end reads. First-strand cDNA synthesis was performed from all RNA using the Mint cDNA synthesis kit, with priming by a TRBC-specific oligonucleotide. After uracil-DNA glycosylase treatment, a first 18-cycle PCR used universal primers M1SS and BC2_uni_R on all cDNA. For the original study's pipeline: Each sample was normalized by randomly selecting 1 million high-quality reads, each carrying a distinct molecular identifier. Instead of being binned into consensus sequences, reads with shared molecular identifiers were discarded. MiTCR, run with a Q25 quality threshold and the strictest error-elimination algorithm, handled CDR3 identification, clonotype clustering and error correction. A nonparametric unseen species model with Euler transformation was used to estimate lower-bound total TCR beta diversity. TCRdb reworked the public reads: Q25 trimming with fastp, MiXCR clone assembly, productive beta chains retained. Every distinct CDR3 protein forms one entry, paired with its most common genes and DNA. The V and J calls and clone size are TCRdb's, not the authors'. This sample holds 650,000 to 800,000 distinct CDR3 sequences; roughly 44% were observed only once. Under 20% of the sample comes from the top ten.

As for this clonotype: This clone's antigen is unknown. Within one base of it there is no much larger clone, and no base qualities were kept.

The donors were a few dozen Caucasian individuals from Russia, aged 6 to 90 years, who were systemically healthy. Around 10 milliliters of peripheral blood were drawn from each donor into EDTA-treated Vacutainer tubes. Ficoll-Paque density-gradient centrifugation was used to isolate PBMCs, with at least 7 million per sample. Trizol reagent was used to extract total RNA from PBMCs, with at least 6 micrograms per sample. For every donor, flow cytometry on a PBMC aliquot measured the percentage of naive CD45RAhigh/CD27high T cells. The sequence derives from a man between 60 and 75 years old in good health. Rearrangement joined TRBV13 to TRBJ2-7; TRBD2 lines up with 7 middle nucleotides. Sequenced input: blood. CDR3 region: CASSLRSMSSGTYEQYF. The nucleotide sequence is TGTGCCAGCAGCTTACGGTCGATGTCTAGCGGCACCTACGAGCAGTACTTC.